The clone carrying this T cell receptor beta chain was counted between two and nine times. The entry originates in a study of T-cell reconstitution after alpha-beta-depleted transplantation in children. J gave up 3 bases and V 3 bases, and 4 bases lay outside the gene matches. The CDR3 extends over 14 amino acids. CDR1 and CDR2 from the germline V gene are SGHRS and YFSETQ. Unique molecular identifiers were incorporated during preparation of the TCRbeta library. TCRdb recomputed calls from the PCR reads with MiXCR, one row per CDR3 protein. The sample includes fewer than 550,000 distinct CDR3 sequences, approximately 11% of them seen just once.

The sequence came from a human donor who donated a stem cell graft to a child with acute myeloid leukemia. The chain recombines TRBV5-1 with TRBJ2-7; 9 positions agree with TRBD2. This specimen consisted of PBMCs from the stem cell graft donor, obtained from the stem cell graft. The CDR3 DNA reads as TGCGCCAGCAGCTCAGGACTAGCGAACTACGAGCAGTACTTC. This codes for CASSSGLANYEQYF.